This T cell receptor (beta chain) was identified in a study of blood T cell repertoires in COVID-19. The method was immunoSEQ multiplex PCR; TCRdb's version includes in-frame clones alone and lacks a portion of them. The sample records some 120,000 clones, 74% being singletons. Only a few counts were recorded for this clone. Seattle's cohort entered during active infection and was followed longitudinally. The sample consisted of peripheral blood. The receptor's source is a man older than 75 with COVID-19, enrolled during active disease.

The chain's CDR3 is CASSYSAGGLDEQYF. The DNA for the CDR3 is TGTGCCAGCAGTTATTCGGCGGGAGGACTCGACGAGCAGTACTTC. V usage is TRBV6-2 or TRBV6-3 and J usage is TRBJ2-7; TRBD2 aligns across 8 bases. The germline V gene has CDR1 MNHEY and CDR2 SVGEGT. V gave up 3 bases and J gave up 5 bases; unmatched junction bases: 9. The CDR3 is made up of 15 amino acids.